The table lists the clone carrying this T cell receptor (beta chain) with a few counts. The length of the CDR3 is 15 residues. V lost 1 base and J lost 0, with 8 bases in between. Germline-derived CDR1 and CDR2 are SGDLS and YYNGEE. The sample originates from a study of blood T cell repertoires in COVID-19. As originally analysed: Amplifying reference gene primers gave estimates of nucleated cell counts. Measured with immunoSEQ multiplex PCR; TCRdb has only the in-frame clones, and not every one. The DNA was the basis for D and trimming; V, J and clone size are from that table. The repertoire includes 240,000 or so clones, approximately 80% of them detected once, and under 2% sits in the top ten.

The receptor comes from an elderly woman with acute or convalescent COVID-19. V gene TRBV9 combines with J gene TRBJ2-1; weak D call: TRBD1 (6 bases). Sample: peripheral blood. The CDR3 region has the DNA TGTGCCAGCAGCGTACAGGGGAGCTCCTACAATGAGCAGTTCTTC. Translating gives CASSVQGSSYNEQFF.